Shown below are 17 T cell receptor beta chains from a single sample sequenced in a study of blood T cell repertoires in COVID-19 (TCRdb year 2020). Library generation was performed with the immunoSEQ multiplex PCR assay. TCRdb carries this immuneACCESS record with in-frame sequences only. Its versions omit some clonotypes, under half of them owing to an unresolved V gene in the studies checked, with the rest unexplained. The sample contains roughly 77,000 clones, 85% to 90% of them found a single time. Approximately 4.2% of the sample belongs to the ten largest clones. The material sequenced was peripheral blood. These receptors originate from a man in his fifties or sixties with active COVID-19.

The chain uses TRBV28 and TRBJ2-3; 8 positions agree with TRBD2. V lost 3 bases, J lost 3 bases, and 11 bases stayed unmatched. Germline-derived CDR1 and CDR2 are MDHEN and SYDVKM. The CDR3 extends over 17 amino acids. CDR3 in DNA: TGTGCCAGCAGTTTTAGTTCCGGACTAGCTTTAACAGATACGCAGTATTTT. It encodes CASSFSSGLALTDTQYF.

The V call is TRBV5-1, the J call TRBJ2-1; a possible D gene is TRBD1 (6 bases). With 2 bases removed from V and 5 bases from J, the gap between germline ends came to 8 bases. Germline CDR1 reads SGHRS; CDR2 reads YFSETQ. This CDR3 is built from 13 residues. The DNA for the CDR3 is TGCGCCAGCAGCTTTGGACAGAACAATGAGCAGTTCTTC. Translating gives CASSFGQNNEQFF.

The CDR3 nucleotides read TGCGCCAGCAGCCAAGATGAGACCTACGAGCAGTACTTC. Amino acid sequence: CASSQDETYEQYF. This chain links TRBV4-3 with TRBJ2-7; D gene uncertain. The CDR3 covers 13 residues. The germline gives CDR1 LGHNA, CDR2 YSLEER. Trimming took 0 bases from V and 2 from J, leaving 5 bases between them.

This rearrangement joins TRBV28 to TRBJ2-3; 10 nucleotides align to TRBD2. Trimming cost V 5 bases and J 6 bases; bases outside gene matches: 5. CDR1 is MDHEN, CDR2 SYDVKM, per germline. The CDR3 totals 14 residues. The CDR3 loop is CASSQPGLADTQYF. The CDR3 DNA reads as TGTGCCAGCAGTCAACCGGGACTAGCGGATACGCAGTATTTT.

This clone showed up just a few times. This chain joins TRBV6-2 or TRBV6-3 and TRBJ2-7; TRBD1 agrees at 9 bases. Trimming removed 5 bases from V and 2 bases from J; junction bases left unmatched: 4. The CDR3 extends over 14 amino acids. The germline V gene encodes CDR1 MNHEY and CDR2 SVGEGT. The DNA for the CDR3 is TGTGCCAGCAGTCGGGGACAGGGCACCTACGAGCAGTACTTC. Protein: CASSRGQGTYEQYF.

The CDR3 nucleotides are TGTGCCAGCAGCGGAGATGCAGAGAGCTACGAGCAGTACTTC. Encoded protein: CASSGDAESYEQYF. This chain joins TRBV28 and TRBJ2-7; D is undetermined. The CDR3 has 14 amino acids. Germline V lookup: CDR1 MDHEN, CDR2 SYDVKM. V was shortened by 6 bases and J by 3 bases, with 15 bases between the two germline ends.

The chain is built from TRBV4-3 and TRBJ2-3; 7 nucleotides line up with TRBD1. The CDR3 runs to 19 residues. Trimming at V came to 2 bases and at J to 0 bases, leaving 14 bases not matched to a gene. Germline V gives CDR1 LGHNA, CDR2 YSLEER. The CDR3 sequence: CASSQRAWVGGPSTDTQYF. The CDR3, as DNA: TGCGCCAGCAGCCAAAGGGCATGGGTAGGGGGCCCTAGCACAGATACGCAGTATTTT.

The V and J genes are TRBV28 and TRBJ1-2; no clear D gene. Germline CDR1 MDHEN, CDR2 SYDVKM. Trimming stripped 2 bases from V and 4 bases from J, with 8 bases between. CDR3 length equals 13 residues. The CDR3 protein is CASSLVAAYGYTF. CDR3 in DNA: TGTGCCAGCAGTTTAGTGGCGGCCTATGGCTACACCTTC.

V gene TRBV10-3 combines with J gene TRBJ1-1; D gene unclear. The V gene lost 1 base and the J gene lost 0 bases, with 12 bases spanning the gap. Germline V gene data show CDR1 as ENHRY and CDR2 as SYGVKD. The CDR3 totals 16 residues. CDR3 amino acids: CAISELVTRMNTEAFF. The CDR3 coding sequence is TGTGCCATCAGTGAGTTAGTGACAAGGATGAACACTGAAGCTTTCTTT.

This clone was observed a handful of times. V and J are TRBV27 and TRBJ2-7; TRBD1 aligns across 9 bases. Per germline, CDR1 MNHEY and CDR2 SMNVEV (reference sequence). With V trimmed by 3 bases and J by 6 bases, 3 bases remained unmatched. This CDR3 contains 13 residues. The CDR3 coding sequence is TGTGCCAGCAGTTTGGACAGGGGAGCCGAGCAGTACTTC. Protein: CASSLDRGAEQYF.

The CDR3, as DNA: TGTGCCAGCAGCCGACCGGGGGGCGAGCAGTACTTC. Protein: CASSRPGGEQYF. The chain couples TRBV7-3 to TRBJ2-7; 7 bases map to TRBD2. The CDR3 is made up of 12 amino acids. Germline CDR1 reads SGHTA; CDR2 reads FQGTGA. The V gene end was trimmed by 5 bases and the J gene end by 6 bases; junction bases not matched to a gene: 4.

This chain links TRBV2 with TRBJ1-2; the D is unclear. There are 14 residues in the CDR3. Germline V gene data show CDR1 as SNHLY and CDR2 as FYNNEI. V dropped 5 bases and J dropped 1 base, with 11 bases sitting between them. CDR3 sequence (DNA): TGTGCCAGCAGTATCAAGCAGGTTAACTATGGCTACACCTTC. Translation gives CASSIKQVNYGYTF.

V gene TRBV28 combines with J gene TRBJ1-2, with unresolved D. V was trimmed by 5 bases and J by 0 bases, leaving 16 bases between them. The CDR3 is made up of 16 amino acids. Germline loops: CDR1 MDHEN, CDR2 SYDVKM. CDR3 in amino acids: CASSPGSSAANYGYTF. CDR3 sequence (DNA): TGTGCCAGCAGTCCGGGTTCCTCTGCCGCTAACTATGGCTACACCTTC.

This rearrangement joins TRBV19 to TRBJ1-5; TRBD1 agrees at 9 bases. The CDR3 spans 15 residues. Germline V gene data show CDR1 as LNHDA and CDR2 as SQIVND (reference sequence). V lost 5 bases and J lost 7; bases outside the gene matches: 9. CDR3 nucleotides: TGTGCCAGTAGTCTCTCGTGGACAGGGGAGCAGCCCCAGCATTTT. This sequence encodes CASSLSWTGEQPQHF. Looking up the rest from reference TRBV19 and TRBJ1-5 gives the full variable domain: DGGITQSPKYLFRKEGQNVTLSCEQNLNHDAMYWYRQDPGQGLRLIYYSQIVNDFQKGDIAEGYSVSREKKESFPLTVTSAQKNPTAFYLCASSLSWTGEQPQHFGDGTRLSIL.

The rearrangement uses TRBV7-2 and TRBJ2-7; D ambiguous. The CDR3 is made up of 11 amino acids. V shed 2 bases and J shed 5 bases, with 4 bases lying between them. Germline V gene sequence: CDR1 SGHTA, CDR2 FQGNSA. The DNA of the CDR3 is TGTGCCAGCAGCTTAAAGCACGAGCAGTACTTC. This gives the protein CASSLKHEQYF.

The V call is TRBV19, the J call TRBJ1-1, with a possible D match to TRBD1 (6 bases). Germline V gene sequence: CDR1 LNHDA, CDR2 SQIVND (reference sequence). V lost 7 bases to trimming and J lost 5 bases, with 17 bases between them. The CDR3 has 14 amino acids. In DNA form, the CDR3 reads TGTGCCAGTACCCGCCAGGGGCAGGGGACTGAAGCTTTCTTT. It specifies CASTRQGQGTEAFF. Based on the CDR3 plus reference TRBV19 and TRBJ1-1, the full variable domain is DGGITQSPKYLFRKEGQNVTLSCEQNLNHDAMYWYRQDPGQGLRLIYYSQIVNDFQKGDIAEGYSVSREKKESFPLTVTSAQKNPTAFYLCASTRQGQGTEAFFGQGTRLTVV.

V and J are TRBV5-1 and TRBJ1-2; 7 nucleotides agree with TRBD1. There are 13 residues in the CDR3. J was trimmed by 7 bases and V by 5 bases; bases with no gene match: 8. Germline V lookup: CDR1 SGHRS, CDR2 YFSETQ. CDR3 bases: TGCGCCAGCAGGGACAGGTTGGGTAGTGGCTACACCTTC. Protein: CASRDRLGSGYTF.